This T cell receptor (beta chain) was profiled in a study of blood T cell repertoires in COVID-19. The overall study: T cells, B-cell-depleted T cells, or PBMCs supplied cDNA or gDNA.

This clone was detected a few times. Between the trimmed V and J ends, which lost 6 bases and 5 bases, there was a span of 24 bases. The CDR3 sequence is 17 residues long. Looked up from germline, CDR1 is WNHNN and CDR2 is SYGVQD (reference sequence). The protocol was immunoSEQ multiplex PCR, while the TCRdb copy is restricted to in-frame clones and leaves out a portion. This table holds about 430,000 clones, about 90% found once. The receptor was isolated from a young man with COVID-19, enrolled during active disease. The chain carries TRBV10-1 and TRBJ2-3, with TRBD1 as a possible D gene (6 bases). The specimen was peripheral blood. The CDR3 is CASSDLLTGTEVDTQYF. DNA of the CDR3: TGCGCCAGCAGCGACCTTCTTACAGGGACGGAGGTAGATACGCAGTATTTT.